This TCR beta chain was sequenced in a study of radiotherapy plus CTLA-4 blockade in lung cancer. At the level of the study: Disease control was present in around a third of patients, and objective responses in more than 15%. Broader study findings: Following radiotherapy plus ipilimumab, tumor-derived TCR clones expanded in the blood.

Sequenced by immunoSEQ multiplex PCR; TCRdb stores in-frame clones only, minus some. The sample has 50,000 or so clones, approximately 79% seen once. Notes on this clone: Its antigen is not known.

The CDR3 extends over 20 amino acids. Looked up from germline, CDR1 is LNHDA and CDR2 is SQIVND (reference sequence). The ends lost 8 bases at V and 6 bases at J; junction bases unmatched: 22. Focal radiation plus CTLA-4 blockade with ipilimumab was administered to patients who had chemo-refractory metastatic non-small-cell lung cancer. The sequence was obtained from a human donor with non-small cell lung cancer who had a partial response to radiotherapy plus ipilimumab. Source: peripheral blood, taken from a patient treated with radiotherapy plus ipilimumab. The chain recombines TRBV19 with TRBJ2-2; 12 bases are a match to TRBD2. CDR3 DNA sequence: TGTGCCAGTGCCAAAGGCGGGACTAGCGGGTTCCCTTACCCCGCCGGGGAGCTGTTTTTT. It yields the protein CASAKGGTSGFPYPAGELFF.